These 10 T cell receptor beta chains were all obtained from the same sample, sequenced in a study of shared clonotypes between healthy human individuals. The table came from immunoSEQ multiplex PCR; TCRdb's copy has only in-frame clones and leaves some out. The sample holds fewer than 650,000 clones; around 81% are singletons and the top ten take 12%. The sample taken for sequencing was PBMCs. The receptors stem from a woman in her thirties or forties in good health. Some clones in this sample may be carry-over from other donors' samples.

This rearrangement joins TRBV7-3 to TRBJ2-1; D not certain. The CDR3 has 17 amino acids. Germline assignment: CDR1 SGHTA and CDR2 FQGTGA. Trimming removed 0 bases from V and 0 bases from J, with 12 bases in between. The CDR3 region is CASSLTPNPSSYNEQFF. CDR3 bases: TGTGCCAGCAGCTTAACTCCCAACCCGAGCTCCTACAATGAGCAGTTCTTC.

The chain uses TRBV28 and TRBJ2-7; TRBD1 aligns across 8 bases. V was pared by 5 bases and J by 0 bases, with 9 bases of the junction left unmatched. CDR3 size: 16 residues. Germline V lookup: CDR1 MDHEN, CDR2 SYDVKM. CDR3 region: CASSQTGAQSSYEQYF. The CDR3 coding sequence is TGTGCCAGCAGTCAGACAGGGGCCCAGAGCTCCTACGAGCAGTACTTC.

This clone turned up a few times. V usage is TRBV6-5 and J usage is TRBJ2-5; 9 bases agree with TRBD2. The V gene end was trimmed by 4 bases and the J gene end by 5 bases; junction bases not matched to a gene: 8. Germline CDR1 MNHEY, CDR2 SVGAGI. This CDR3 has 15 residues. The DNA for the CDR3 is TGTGCCAGCAGTTGGGACCACGGGACTAGCGAGACCCAGTACTTC. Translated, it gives CASSWDHGTSETQYF.

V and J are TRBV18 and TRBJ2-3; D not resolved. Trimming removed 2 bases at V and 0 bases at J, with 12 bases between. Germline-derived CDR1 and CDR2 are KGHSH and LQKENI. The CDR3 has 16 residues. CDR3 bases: TGTGCCAGCTCACCAACGGCAGCGCGAAGCACAGATACGCAGTATTTT. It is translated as CASSPTAARSTDTQYF.

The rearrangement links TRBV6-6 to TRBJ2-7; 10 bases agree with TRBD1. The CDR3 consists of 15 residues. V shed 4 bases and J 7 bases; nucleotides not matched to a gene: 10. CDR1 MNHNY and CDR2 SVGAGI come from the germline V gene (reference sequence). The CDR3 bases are TGTGCCAGCAGTTCCCGACAGGGGGCACCGGGGGAGCAGTACTTC. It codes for CASSSRQGAPGEQYF.

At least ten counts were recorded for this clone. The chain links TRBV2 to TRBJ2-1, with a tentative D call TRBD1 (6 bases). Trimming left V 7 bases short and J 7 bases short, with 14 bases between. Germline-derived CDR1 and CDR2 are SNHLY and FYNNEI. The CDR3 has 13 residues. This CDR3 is CASTRQATNEQFF. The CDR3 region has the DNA TGTGCCAGCACCCGACAGGCTACGAATGAGCAGTTCTTC.

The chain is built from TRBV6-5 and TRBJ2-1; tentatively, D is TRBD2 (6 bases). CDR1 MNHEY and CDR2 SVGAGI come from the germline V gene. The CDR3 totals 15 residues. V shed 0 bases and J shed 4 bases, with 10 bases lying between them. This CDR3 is CASSYSVGRYNEQFF. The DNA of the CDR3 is TGTGCCAGCAGTTACTCAGTGGGGAGGTACAATGAGCAGTTCTTC.

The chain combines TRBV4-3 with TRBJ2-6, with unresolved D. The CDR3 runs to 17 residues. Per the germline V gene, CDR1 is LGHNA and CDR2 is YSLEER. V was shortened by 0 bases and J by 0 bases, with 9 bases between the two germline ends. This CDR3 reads CASSQDNSRSGANVLTF. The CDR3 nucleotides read TGCGCCAGCAGCCAAGATAATAGCCGCTCTGGGGCCAACGTCCTGACTTTC.

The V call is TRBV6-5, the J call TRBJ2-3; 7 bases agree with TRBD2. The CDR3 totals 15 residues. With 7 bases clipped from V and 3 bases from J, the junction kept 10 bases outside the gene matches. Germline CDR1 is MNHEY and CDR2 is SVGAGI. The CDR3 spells CASIPTAGYTDTQYF. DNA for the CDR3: TGTGCCAGCATCCCTACAGCGGGATATACAGATACGCAGTATTTT.

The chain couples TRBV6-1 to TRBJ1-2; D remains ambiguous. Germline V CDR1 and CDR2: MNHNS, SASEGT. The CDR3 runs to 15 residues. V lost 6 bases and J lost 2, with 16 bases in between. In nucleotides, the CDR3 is TGTGCCAGCAGACCCCTCTGGGCAGAGAACTATGGCTACACCTTC. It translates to CASRPLWAENYGYTF.